What follows are 17 T cell receptor beta chains derived from one specimen sequenced in a study of beta chain features in type 1 diabetes. What was sequenced were expressed TCRB transcripts, since all of the isolated RNA had been reverse transcribed. Profiling relied on immunoSEQ multiplex PCR, and the TCRdb table lists in-frame clones only, not all of them. The table shows about 170,000 clones, with 7.8% occurring only once. Their cognate antigens are unknown. Whole-study results and caveats: Moderate but significant shortening of TCRB CDR3s was recorded in all four CD4+ subsets from Type 1 diabetes patients.

The sample taken for sequencing was central memory CD4+ T cells from blood. Receptors were obtained from a woman in her thirties or forties with type 1 diabetes.

This clone turned up a few times. The chain couples TRBV7-2 to TRBJ2-7, with 9 bases that match TRBD1. CDR1 and CDR2 from the germline V gene are SGHTA and FQGNSA. Trimming took 6 bases from V and 5 from J; bases not matched to a gene: 11. The CDR3 consists of 15 residues. Here the CDR3 DNA reads TGTGCCAGCAGATACCCAGGACAGGGGTACAACGAGCAGTACTTC. It codes for CASRYPGQGYNEQYF. Based on the CDR3 plus reference TRBV7-2 and TRBJ2-7, the full variable domain is GAGVSQSPSNKVTEKGKDVELRCDPISGHTALYWYRQSLGQGLEFLIYFQGNSAPDKSGLPSDRFSAERTGGSVSTLTIQRTQQEDSAVYLCASRYPGQGYNEQYFGPGTRLTVT.

This clone was seen a few times. The V and J genes are TRBV10-2 and TRBJ2-5; 7 nucleotides line up with TRBD1. The V gene end was trimmed by 5 bases and the J gene end by 4 bases; junction bases not matched to a gene: 10. This CDR3 spans 15 amino acids. Germline assignment: CDR1 WSHSY and CDR2 SAAADI. The CDR3, as DNA: TGCGCCAGCAGTCAGGGGTGGGACAGCGGAGAGACCCAGTACTTC. Translating gives CASSQGWDSGETQYF.

J is TRBJ2-3 and V is TRBV7-2; 8 bases fit TRBD1. With V trimmed by 5 bases and J by 2 bases, 6 bases remained unmatched. This CDR3 is built from 15 residues. Per germline, CDR1 SGHTA and CDR2 FQGNSA. Here the CDR3 reads CASSRTGSTTDTQYF. DNA for the CDR3: TGTGCCAGCAGCCGGACAGGGAGTACCACAGATACGCAGTATTTT. Full variable domain (missing parts from reference TRBV7-2 and TRBJ2-3): GAGVSQSPSNKVTEKGKDVELRCDPISGHTALYWYRQSLGQGLEFLIYFQGNSAPDKSGLPSDRFSAERTGGSVSTLTIQRTQQEDSAVYLCASSRTGSTTDTQYFGPGTRLTVL.

This clone was detected only a few times. V usage is TRBV14 and J usage is TRBJ1-1; 10 nucleotides agree with TRBD1. V was clipped by 3 bases and J by 5 bases; unmatched bases: 3. In germline, CDR1 is SGHDN, CDR2 FVKESK. The CDR3 spans 14 residues. CDR3 amino acids: CASSQAGQGTEAFF. The CDR3 DNA reads TGTGCCAGCAGCCAGGCGGGACAGGGGACTGAAGCTTTCTTT.

This clone was seen a few times. The CDR3 spells CASSEDSRYSPLHF. DNA for the CDR3: TGTGCCAGCAGTGAAGACAGCAGATATTCACCCCTCCACTTT. This chain links TRBV2 with TRBJ1-6; no definite D call. The CDR3 sequence is 14 residues long. V shed 1 base and J shed 8 bases, with 9 bases lying between them. Germline CDR1 SNHLY, CDR2 FYNNEI.

The chain is built from TRBV30 and TRBJ2-5; TRBD1 aligns across 12 bases. The CDR3 spans 15 residues. V lost 1 base to trimming and J lost 5 bases; unmatched junction nucleotides: 5. Germline CDR1 and CDR2: GTSNPN and SVGIG (reference sequence). The CDR3 spells CAWSGDRGLGETQYF. In nucleotides, the CDR3 is TGTGCCTGGAGTGGGGACAGGGGGCTTGGTGAGACCCAGTACTTC.

This clone was seen many times. The V gene is TRBV7-2, the J gene TRBJ2-3; a weak D match, TRBD1 (5 bases). Between the trimmed V and J ends, which lost 1 base and 2 bases, there was a span of 10 bases. This CDR3 spans 15 amino acids. Germline V lookup: CDR1 SGHTA, CDR2 FQGNSA. The CDR3 nucleotides read TGTGCCAGCAGCTTAGACTCCAGGGACACAGATACGCAGTATTTT. It specifies CASSLDSRDTDTQYF.

This clone was counted between two and nine times. The sample holds other DNA sequences that translate to the same CDR3. The J gene is TRBJ1-1, the V gene TRBV6-6; D gene ambiguous. V lost 5 bases, J lost 0 bases, and 7 bases lay in between. This CDR3 region has 13 residues. Germline lookup yields CDR1 MNHNY and CDR2 SVGAGI (reference sequence). The CDR3 reads CASSSHMNTEAFF. In DNA, the CDR3 is TGTGCCAGCAGTAGTCACATGAACACTGAAGCTTTCTTT.

This clone was seen a few times. The chain is built from TRBV18 and TRBJ2-2; D may be TRBD1 (6 bases). Trimming took off 6 bases at V and 1 base at J, with 27 bases between the two ends. This CDR3 comprises 20 residues. Germline V gene data show CDR1 as KGHSH and CDR2 as LQKENI. CDR3 protein: CASSMGPLVTGVENTGELFF. The DNA of the CDR3 is TGTGCCAGCTCCATGGGCCCACTTGTGACAGGAGTGGAGAACACCGGGGAGCTGTTTTTT.

The V gene is TRBV5-1, the J gene TRBJ1-2; 7 bases agree with TRBD1. CDR1 is SGHRS and CDR2 is YFSETQ in the germline V gene. The length of the CDR3 is 14 residues. After removal of 0 bases from V and 8 bases from J, the junction contained 7 bases not matched to a gene. The CDR3 nucleotides read TGCGCCAGCAGCTTGGAGCAGGGGGTAGGAGGCTACACCTTC. Its translation: CASSLEQGVGGYTF.

The sample holds a few counts of this clone. The chain joins TRBV4-3 to TRBJ1-1; no clear D. Germline CDR1 and CDR2: LGHNA and YSLEER. The V end lost 0 bases, the J end lost 3 bases, and 20 bases lay between the germline ends. The CDR3 sequence is 18 residues long. The CDR3 loop reads CASSQDLSSRTLDTEAFF. CDR3 coding DNA: TGCGCCAGCAGCCAAGATTTATCTTCCCGGACTCTTGACACTGAAGCTTTCTTT.

This clone was seen more than once but under ten times. The J gene is TRBJ2-1, the V gene TRBV29-1; TRBD1 agrees at 9 bases. The germline CDR1 and CDR2 sequences are SQVTM and ANQGSEA. V dropped 4 bases and J dropped 6; count of bases not matched to a gene: 4. The CDR3 runs to 13 residues. The CDR3 region is CSVARDRANEQFF. The DNA for the CDR3 is TGCAGCGTTGCCCGGGACAGGGCCAATGAGCAGTTCTTC.

The J gene is TRBJ2-5, the V gene TRBV28; tentatively, D is TRBD1 (6 bases). V dropped 6 bases and J dropped 4 bases, with 18 bases sitting between them. Germline CDR1 is MDHEN and CDR2 is SYDVKM. The CDR3 is made up of 15 amino acids. In nucleotides, the CDR3 is TGTGCCAGCAGCGGGACACCGAATTTATTAGAGACCCAGTACTTC. Translating gives CASSGTPNLLETQYF. Looking up the rest from reference TRBV28 and TRBJ2-5 gives the full variable domain: DVKVTQSSRYLVKRTGEKVFLECVQDMDHENMFWYRQDPGLGLRLIYFSYDVKMKEKGDIPEGYSVSREKKERFSLILESASTNQTSMYLCASSGTPNLLETQYFGPGTRLLVL.

Worth noting for this clone: Just one base apart from a much larger clone, this may be a read error. CDR3 sequence reads: CASSPDSHEQYF. The CDR3 DNA is TGTGCCAGCAGCCCGGACAGCCACGAGCAGTACTTC. V usage is TRBV11-1 and J usage is TRBJ2-7; D is perhaps TRBD1 (6 bases). CDR1 is SGHAT, CDR2 FQDESV, per germline (reference sequence). The CDR3 runs to 12 residues. V was shortened by 5 bases and J by 5 bases, with 10 bases between the two germline ends.

This clone was counted only a few times. The chain carries TRBV18 and TRBJ1-5; 7 bases agree with TRBD1. The CDR3 is 15 residues long. The germline CDR1 and CDR2 sequences are KGHSH and LQKENI. The V segment lost 5 bases and the J segment 4 bases; nucleotides outside the gene matches: 8. Here the CDR3 reads CASSSHQGGNQPQHF. CDR3 coding DNA: TGTGCCAGCTCATCTCACCAGGGGGGAAATCAGCCCCAGCATTTT. The full variable domain, in which reference TRBV18 and TRBJ1-5 provide the parts outside the CDR3, is NAGVMQNPRHLVRRRGQEARLRCSPMKGHSHVYWYRQLPEEGLKFMVYLQKENIIDESGMPKERFSAEFPKEGPSILRIQQVVRGDSAAYFCASSSHQGGNQPQHFGDGTRLSIL.

CDR3: CAWSVPGYGYTF. In DNA, the CDR3 is TGTGCCTGGAGTGTACCCGGCTATGGCTACACCTTC. The V call is TRBV30, the J call TRBJ1-2; D not resolved. The germline gives CDR1 GTSNPN, CDR2 SVGIG (reference sequence). Trimming left V 0 bases short and J 4 bases short, with 6 bases between. This CDR3 has 12 amino acids.

The V call is TRBV5-6, the J call TRBJ2-2; unclear D gene. V was cut by 6 bases and J by 4 bases, with 10 bases left in between. The CDR3 has 13 amino acids. CDR1 and CDR2 from the germline V gene are SGHDT and YYEEEE. The CDR3 nucleotides read TGTGCCAGCACTCTGACGGGCACCGGGGAGCTGTTTTTT. Translating it yields CASTLTGTGELFF.